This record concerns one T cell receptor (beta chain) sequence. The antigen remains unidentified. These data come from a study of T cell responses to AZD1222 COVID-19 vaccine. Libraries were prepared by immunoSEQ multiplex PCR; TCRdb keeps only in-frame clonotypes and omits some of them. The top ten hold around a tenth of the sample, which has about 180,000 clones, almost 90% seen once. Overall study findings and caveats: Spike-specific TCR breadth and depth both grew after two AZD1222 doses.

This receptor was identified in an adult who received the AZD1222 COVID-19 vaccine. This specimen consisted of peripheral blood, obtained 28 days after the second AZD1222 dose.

This chain's CDR3 is CASSLGTGYEQYF. For the CDR3, the DNA is TGTGCCAGCAGCTTAGGAACAGGATACGAGCAGTACTTC. V and J are TRBV13 and TRBJ2-7, with D possibly being TRBD1 (5 bases). The germline V gene encodes CDR1 PRHDT and CDR2 FYEKMQ (reference sequence). V lost 0 bases and J 4 bases, leaving 7 bases between the germline ends. The CDR3 has 13 residues.